This T cell receptor beta chain was recorded in a study of identical twins. As to this clonotype: Its specificity is unknown.

The study's findings and limits: Out-of-frame TCR alpha sharing observed in monozygotic twins exceeded model estimates.

TCRdb analysed the 5' RACE reads with MiXCR anew, one entry per CDR3 protein. The table lists around 1.7 million distinct CDR3 sequences, 25% to 35% of them singletons, with approximately 0.29% in the top ten. Trimming removed 1 base at V and 2 bases at J, with 20 bases between. Germline CDR1 is SGHDT and CDR2 is YYEEEE. The CDR3 covers 18 residues. This clonotype was obtained from a newborn girl in good health. The sample taken for sequencing was cord blood. The genes are TRBV5-6 and TRBJ2-3; TRBD2 might be the D (5 bases). The CDR3 DNA follows: TGTGCCAGCAGCTTGCTCGGGCGGCTAGCAGCCTTCACAGATACGCAGTATTTT. It codes for CASSLLGRLAAFTDTQYF.